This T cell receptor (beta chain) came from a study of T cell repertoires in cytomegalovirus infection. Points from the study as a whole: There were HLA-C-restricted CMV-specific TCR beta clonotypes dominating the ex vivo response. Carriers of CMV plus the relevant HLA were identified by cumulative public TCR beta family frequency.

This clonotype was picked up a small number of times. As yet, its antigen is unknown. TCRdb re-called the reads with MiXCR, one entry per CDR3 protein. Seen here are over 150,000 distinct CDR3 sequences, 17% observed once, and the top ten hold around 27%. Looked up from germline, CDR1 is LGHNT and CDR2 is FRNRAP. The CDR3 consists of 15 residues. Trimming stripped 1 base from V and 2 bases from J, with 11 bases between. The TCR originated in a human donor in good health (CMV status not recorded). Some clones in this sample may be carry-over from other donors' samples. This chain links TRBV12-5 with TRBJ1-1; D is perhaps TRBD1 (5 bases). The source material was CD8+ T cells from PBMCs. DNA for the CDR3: TGTGCTAGTGGTTTGGATTGGACACTCAACACTGAAGCTTTCTTT. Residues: CASGLDWTLNTEAFF.